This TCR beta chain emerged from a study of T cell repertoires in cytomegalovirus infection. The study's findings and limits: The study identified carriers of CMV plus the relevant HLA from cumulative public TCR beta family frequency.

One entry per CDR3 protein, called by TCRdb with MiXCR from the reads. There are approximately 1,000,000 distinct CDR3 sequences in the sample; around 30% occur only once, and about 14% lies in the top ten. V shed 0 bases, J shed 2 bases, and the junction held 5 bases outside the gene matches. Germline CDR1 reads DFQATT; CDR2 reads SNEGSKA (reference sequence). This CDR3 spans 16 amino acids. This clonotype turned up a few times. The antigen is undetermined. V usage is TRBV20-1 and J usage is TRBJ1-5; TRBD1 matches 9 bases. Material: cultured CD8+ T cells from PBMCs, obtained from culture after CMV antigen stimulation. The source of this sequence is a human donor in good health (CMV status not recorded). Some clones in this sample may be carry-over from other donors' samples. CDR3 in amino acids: CSARDPDRGGNQPQHF. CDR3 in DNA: TGCAGTGCTAGAGACCCGGACAGGGGCGGCAATCAGCCCCAGCATTTT.